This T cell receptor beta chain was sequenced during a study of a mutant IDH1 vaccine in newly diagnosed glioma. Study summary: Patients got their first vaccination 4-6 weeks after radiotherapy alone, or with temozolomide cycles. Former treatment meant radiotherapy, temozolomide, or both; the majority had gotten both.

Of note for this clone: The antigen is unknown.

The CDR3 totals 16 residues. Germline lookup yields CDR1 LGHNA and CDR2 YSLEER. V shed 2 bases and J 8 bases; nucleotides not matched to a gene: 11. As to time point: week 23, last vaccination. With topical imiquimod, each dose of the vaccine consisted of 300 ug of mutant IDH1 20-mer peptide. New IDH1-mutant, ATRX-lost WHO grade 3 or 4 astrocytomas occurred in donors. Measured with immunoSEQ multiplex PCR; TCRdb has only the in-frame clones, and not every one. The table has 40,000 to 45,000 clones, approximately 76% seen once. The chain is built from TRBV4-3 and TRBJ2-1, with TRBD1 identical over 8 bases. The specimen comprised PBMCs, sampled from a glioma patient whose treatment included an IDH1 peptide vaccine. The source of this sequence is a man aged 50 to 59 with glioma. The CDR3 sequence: CASSQSSGQGAYEQFF. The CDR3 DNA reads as TGCGCCAGCAGCCAATCCAGCGGGCAGGGGGCCTATGAGCAGTTCTTC.